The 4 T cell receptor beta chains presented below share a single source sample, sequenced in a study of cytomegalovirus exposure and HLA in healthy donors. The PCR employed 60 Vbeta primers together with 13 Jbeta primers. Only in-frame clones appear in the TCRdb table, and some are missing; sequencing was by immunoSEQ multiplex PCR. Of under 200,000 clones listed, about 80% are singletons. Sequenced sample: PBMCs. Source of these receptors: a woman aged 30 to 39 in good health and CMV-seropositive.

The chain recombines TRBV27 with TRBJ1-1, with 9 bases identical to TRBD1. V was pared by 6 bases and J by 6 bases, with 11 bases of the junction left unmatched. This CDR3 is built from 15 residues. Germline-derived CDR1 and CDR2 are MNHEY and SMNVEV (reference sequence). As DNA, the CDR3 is TGTGCCAGCAGCCGAACCGGGACAGGGATCGCTGAAGCTTTCTTT. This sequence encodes CASSRTGTGIAEAFF.

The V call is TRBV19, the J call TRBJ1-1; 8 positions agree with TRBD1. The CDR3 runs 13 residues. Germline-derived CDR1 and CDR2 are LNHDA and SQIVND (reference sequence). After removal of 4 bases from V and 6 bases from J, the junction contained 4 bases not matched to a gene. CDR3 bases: TGTGCCAGTAGTAGGGACAGGAGCCCTGAAGCTTTCTTT. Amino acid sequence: CASSRDRSPEAFF.

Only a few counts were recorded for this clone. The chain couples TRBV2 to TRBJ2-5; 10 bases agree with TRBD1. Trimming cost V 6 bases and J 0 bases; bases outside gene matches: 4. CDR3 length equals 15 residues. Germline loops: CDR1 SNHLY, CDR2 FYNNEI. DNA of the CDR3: TGTGCCAGCAGCGGGGACAGGGGAGACCAAGAGACCCAGTACTTC. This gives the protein CASSGDRGDQETQYF.

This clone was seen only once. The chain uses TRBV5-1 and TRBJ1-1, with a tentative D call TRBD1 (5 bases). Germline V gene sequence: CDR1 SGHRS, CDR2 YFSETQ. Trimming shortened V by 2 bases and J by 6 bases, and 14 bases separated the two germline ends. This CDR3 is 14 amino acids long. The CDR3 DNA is TGCGCCAGCAGCTTTGGGCGGGGGGAGGCTGAAGCTTTCTTT. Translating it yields CASSFGRGEAEAFF.